These 13 T cell receptor beta chains share one sample of origin, sequenced in a study of T cell responses to AZD1222 COVID-19 vaccine. Data came from immunoSEQ multiplex PCR; TCRdb stores just in-frame clones and leaves some out. Of 150,000 to 200,000 clones listed, around nine tenths were seen once; the top ten hold less than 3%. Specimen: peripheral blood, collected on day 0 of AZD1222 vaccination. The receptor set was obtained from an adult in good health.

This chain joins TRBV6-2 or TRBV6-3 and TRBJ2-1; 9 positions match TRBD2. Germline CDR1 and CDR2: MNHEY and SVGEGT. V shed 0 bases and J 4 bases; nucleotides not matched to a gene: 10. CDR3 length equals 18 residues. This CDR3 is CASSYSELGLAGYNEQFF. CDR3 bases: TGTGCCAGCAGTTACTCAGAACTTGGTCTAGCGGGGTACAATGAGCAGTTCTTC.

This rearrangement joins TRBV7-8 to TRBJ2-7, with D tentatively TRBD2 (7 bases). The CDR3 has 15 residues. Germline CDR1 SGHVS, CDR2 FQNEAQ. The germline V and J ends were trimmed by 1 base and 2 bases, with 12 bases remaining between them. The CDR3 is CASSLGGGGAYEQYF. CDR3 nucleotides: TGTGCCAGCAGCTTAGGTGGCGGGGGCGCCTACGAGCAGTACTTC.

This clone appeared a single time. This chain uses TRBV19 with TRBJ1-1, with D perhaps matching TRBD1 (5 bases). CDR3 length: 14 residues. Germline V gene lookup returns CDR1 LNHDA and CDR2 SQIVND (reference sequence). V was clipped by 1 base and J by 1 base, with 7 bases between them. The CDR3 is CASSIVRGNTEAFF. In nucleotides, the CDR3 is TGTGCCAGTAGTATAGTTAGGGGGAACACTGAAGCTTTCTTT.

The gene calls are TRBV12-5 and TRBJ2-7, with D possibly called TRBD1 or TRBD2 (5 bases each). V lost 1 base and J 5 bases, leaving 15 bases between the germline ends. From germline, CDR1 is LGHNT and CDR2 FRNRAP. The length of the CDR3 is 15 residues. The CDR3 DNA reads TGTGCTAGTGGTTTGGCTCATGGGACGGCTAACGAGCAGTACTTC. Translation: CASGLAHGTANEQYF.

This clone came up once. CDR3 DNA sequence: TGTGCCAGCAGCGTAGCGGGGGCGTCCCTCTATGGCTACACCTTC. Its translation: CASSVAGASLYGYTF. The rearrangement joins TRBV9 to TRBJ1-2; TRBD1 might be the D (6 bases). The CDR3 length is 15 residues. Germline V gene lookup returns CDR1 SGDLS and CDR2 YYNGEE. Trimming removed 0 bases from V and 4 bases from J, with 13 bases in between.

J is TRBJ1-1 and V is TRBV18, with TRBD1 matching over 9 bases. This CDR3 region has 15 residues. V gave up 6 bases and J gave up 5 bases; unmatched junction bases: 10. Germline assignment: CDR1 KGHSH and CDR2 LQKENI. The CDR3 here is CASSGDRARRTEAFF. The DNA for the CDR3 is TGTGCCAGCTCGGGGGACAGGGCTAGGAGGACTGAAGCTTTCTTT.

This rearrangement joins TRBV19 to TRBJ1-5; unclear D gene. Deletions cut 2 bases from V and 7 bases from J, with 18 bases between. This CDR3 has 16 amino acids. CDR1 LNHDA and CDR2 SQIVND come from the germline V gene (reference sequence). In nucleotides, the CDR3 is TGTGCCAGTAGTATAAAAGGATTCCTCCCGAGCCAGCCCCAGCATTTT. Its translation is CASSIKGFLPSQPQHF.

The chain uses TRBV7-9 and TRBJ1-2; D uncertain. Germline V gene lookup returns CDR1 SEHNR and CDR2 FQNEAQ (reference sequence). This CDR3 is 15 amino acids long. Between the trimmed V and J ends, which lost 0 bases and 0 bases, there was a span of 8 bases. The CDR3 here is CASSLAGPANYGYTF. CDR3 in DNA: TGTGCCAGCAGCTTAGCCGGACCAGCTAACTATGGCTACACCTTC.

This rearrangement joins TRBV5-1 to TRBJ1-1, with D unclear. CDR3 length equals 14 residues. Germline lookup yields CDR1 SGHRS and CDR2 YFSETQ. V gave up 0 bases and J gave up 1 base, with 7 bases separating them. The CDR3 bases are TGCGCCAGCAGCTTGGCCCCGCAGAACACTGAAGCTTTCTTT. Residues: CASSLAPQNTEAFF.

The V call is TRBV7-2, the J call TRBJ1-5; no definite D call. Per the germline V gene, CDR1 is SGHTA and CDR2 is FQGNSA. Trimming took 1 base from V and 3 from J, leaving 4 bases between them. This CDR3 region has 13 residues. The CDR3 DNA sequence: TGTGCCAGCAGCTTAGGGACCAATCAGCCCCAGCATTTT. Translation: CASSLGTNQPQHF. The full variable domain, in which reference TRBV7-2 and TRBJ1-5 provide the parts outside the CDR3, is GAGVSQSPSNKVTEKGKDVELRCDPISGHTALYWYRQSLGQGLEFLIYFQGNSAPDKSGLPSDRFSAERTGGSVSTLTIQRTQQEDSAVYLCASSLGTNQPQHFGDGTRLSIL.

This chain joins TRBV7-8 and TRBJ2-5; D is uncertain. The V gene's germline CDR1 is SGHVS and CDR2 FQNEAQ. There are 14 residues in the CDR3. The V gene lost 5 bases and the J gene lost 1 base, with 11 bases spanning the gap. CDR3 residues: CASSRGRTQETQYF. CDR3 DNA: TGTGCCAGCAGCCGCGGACGGACCCAAGAGACCCAGTACTTC.

The rearrangement links TRBV28 to TRBJ2-7; 14 nucleotides agree with TRBD2. The V and J ends lost 6 bases and 0 bases, in that order; junction bases with no gene match: 10. Germline values: CDR1 MDHEN, CDR2 SYDVKM. The CDR3 contains 18 residues. The CDR3 here is CASSAGLAGVPGSYEQYF. The CDR3 nucleotides are TGTGCCAGCAGCGCGGGACTAGCGGGAGTCCCCGGCTCCTACGAGCAGTACTTC.

This chain uses TRBV19 with TRBJ1-5, with 9 bases fitting TRBD1. Trimming at V came to 3 bases and at J to 3 bases, leaving 9 bases not matched to a gene. The CDR3 sequence is 17 residues long. The V gene's germline CDR1 is LNHDA and CDR2 SQIVND (reference sequence). CDR3 protein: CASSIGWDREANQPQHF. CDR3 DNA sequence: TGTGCCAGTAGTATCGGGTGGGACAGGGAGGCCAATCAGCCCCAGCATTTT.